These T cell receptor beta chains were read from a single sample in a study of shared clonotypes between healthy human individuals. The assay was immunoSEQ multiplex PCR, and TCRdb's table has in-frame clones only and misses some. Of just over 2,000,000 clones listed, less than 95% are singletons. What was sequenced was naive CD8+ T cells sorted from blood. Receptor source: a man aged 18 to 30 in good health. Both conserved end residues are part of each CDR3. The D gene is left open where the match is weak. Not all rows give a size; the values are once, few, many and, for expanded clones, a class.

-,-,TRBV28,TRBJ2-7,TGTGCCAGCAGTTTGGGGCCCGGGTCCTCCTACGAGCAGTACTTC,CASSLGPGSSYEQYF
once,TRBD2,TRBV5-3,TRBJ2-1,TGTGCCAGAAGCACCTTTAGCGGGCCTTCCTACAATGAGCAGTTCTTC,CARSTFSGPSYNEQFF
-,-,TRBV19,TRBJ1-2,TGTGCCACTGGGGACATTGGGAATGGCTACACCTTC,CATGDIGNGYTF
-,-,TRBV27,TRBJ2-2,TGTGCCAGCAGTTTAGTAGGGGACACCGGGGAGCTGTTTTTT,CASSLVGDTGELFF
-,-,TRBV11-2,TRBJ2-7,TGTGCCAGCAGCGTTGACATTTCCTACGAGCAGTACTTC,CASSVDISYEQYF
-,-,TRBV10-3,TRBJ2-7,TGTGCCATCAGTGGGGGGACCCCCGGGGAAGAGCAGTACTTC,CAISGGTPGEEQYF
-,-,TRBV9,TRBJ1-2,TGTGCCAGCAGCGACAATGGAATGGATAGCGGCTACACCTTC,CASSDNGMDSGYTF
once,-,TRBV6-5,TRBJ2-5,TGTGCCAGCAGTTACTCGGTGGGGGGAGAGACCCAGTACTTC,CASSYSVGGETQYF
-,-,TRBV9,TRBJ2-3,TGTGCCAGCAGCGTAAATCAAGATACGCAGTATTTT,CASSVNQDTQYF
-,-,TRBV2,TRBJ1-2,TGTGCCAGCAGGTCCGAGGGGGCTAACTATGGCTACACCTTC,CASRSEGANYGYTF
-,-,TRBV6-1,TRBJ1-2,TGTGCCAGCAGTGAAAGGCGGGGGCTATGGGGCTACACCTTC,CASSERRGLWGYTF
-,-,TRBV30,TRBJ1-4,TGTGCCTGGAGTGTTTGGGCGGGCACTAATGAAAAACTGTTTTTT,CAWSVWAGTNEKLFF
-,TRBD1,TRBV27,TRBJ1-4,TGTGCCAGCAGTTCGGGACAGGGGGTAGAAAAACTGTTTTTT,CASSSGQGVEKLFF
-,-,TRBV9,TRBJ2-7,TGTGCCAGCAGCGCAGCGGCGGACAGCTCCTACGAGCAGTACTTC,CASSAAADSSYEQYF
-,TRBD1,TRBV30,TRBJ2-2,TGTGCCTGGAGCCCGACAGGGGGCTTACCCGGGGAGCTGTTTTTT,CAWSPTGGLPGELFF
few,-,TRBV5-4,TRBJ2-7,TGTGCCAGCAGCAACCGGGACAACCCCTACGAGCAGTACTTC,CASSNRDNPYEQYF
once,TRBD2,TRBV15,TRBJ2-3,TGTGCCACCAGCAGAGGACGAATGGGACTAGCGGACACAGATACGCAGTATTTT,CATSRGRMGLADTDTQYF
-,-,TRBV10-3,TRBJ1-1,TGTGCCATCAGTTGGGACGGTATGTCCACTGAAGCTTTCTTT,CAISWDGMSTEAFF